Presented here are 8 T cell receptor beta chains from one specimen sequenced in a study of T cells in Graves' hyperthyroidism and ophthalmopathy. RNA transcripts were the template for amplifying TCR beta CDR3 regions. Researchers ran a first-round RT-PCR on the TCR CDR3 using the HTBI primer set. Via MiXCR, TCRdb re-called the multiplex PCR reads, giving one row per CDR3 protein. Of a few hundred thousand distinct CDR3 sequences in the sample, around 16% were seen once. The specimen sequenced was blood. The receptors come from a woman between 25 and 40 years old with Graves' hyperthyroidism.

This clonotype appeared many times. This chain uses TRBV30 with TRBJ2-7; 9 positions agree with TRBD1. Germline CDR1 is GTSNPN and CDR2 is SVGIG (reference sequence). The CDR3 consists of 13 residues. V gave up 3 bases and J gave up 3 bases; unmatched junction bases: 3. CDR3 nucleotides: TGTGCCTGGAGGGACAGGGGTTTCTACGAGCAGTACTTC. This encodes CAWRDRGFYEQYF.

This clonotype was recorded at least ten times. This chain joins TRBV6-1 and TRBJ2-1; no definite D call. The V end lost 1 base, the J end lost 6 bases, and 1 base lay between the germline ends. This CDR3 is 11 amino acids long. The germline gives CDR1 MNHNS, CDR2 SASEGT. CDR3 in amino acids: CASSEVNEQFF. CDR3 bases: TGTGCCAGCAGTGAAGTCAATGAGCAGTTCTTC.

In this sample, this clonotype turned up many times. This sequence joins TRBV28 and TRBJ2-3; 9 bases line up with TRBD1. Germline CDR1 and CDR2: MDHEN and SYDVKM. Trimming took 5 bases from V and 2 from J; bases not matched to a gene: 8. This CDR3 has 16 amino acids. The CDR3 loop reads CASSPPGQGYTDTQYF. The CDR3 DNA reads TGTGCCAGCAGTCCCCCGGGACAGGGCTACACAGATACGCAGTATTTT.

The chain joins TRBV7-9 to TRBJ2-7, with 9 positions matching TRBD1. With V trimmed by 5 bases and J by 0 bases, 14 bases remained unmatched. The CDR3 is 18 residues long. Germline V gene lookup returns CDR1 SEHNR and CDR2 FQNEAQ (reference sequence). The CDR3 protein is CASSNPRTGVPSSYEQYF. In nucleotides, the CDR3 is TGTGCCAGCAGCAATCCCCGGACAGGGGTGCCGAGCTCCTACGAGCAGTACTTC.

On this clonotype itself: A much larger clone lies a single base off, so this may be a read error. The rearrangement joins TRBV27 to TRBJ2-7, with D possibly being TRBD1 (5 bases). In germline, CDR1 is MNHEY, CDR2 SMNVEV (reference sequence). CDR3 length: 15 residues. V was cut by 5 bases and J by 1 base, with 15 bases left in between. The CDR3 DNA reads as TGTGCCAGCAGTACCCGGGCAGGGTCTTCCTACGAGCAGTACTTC. The encoded protein is CASSTRAGSSYEQYF.

This clonotype was counted a few times. One end of the junction is discordant with germline, which a read error may explain. V usage is TRBV6-1 and J usage is TRBJ2-2, with D possibly being TRBD2 (8 bases). CDR3 length equals 16 residues. Per germline, CDR1 MNHNS and CDR2 SASEGT. CDR3 loop: CASREGGAGGTGELFF. The CDR3 DNA is TGTGCCAGCAGGGAAGGGGGCGCGGGAGGCACCGGGGAGCTGTTTTTT.

This clonotype was counted many times. The rearrangement joins TRBV6-1 to TRBJ2-1; D remains unclear. The V gene's germline CDR1 is MNHNS and CDR2 SASEGT. The CDR3 totals 15 residues. Trimming cost V 1 base and J 2 bases, with 9 bases left between them. CDR3 DNA sequence: TGTGCCAGCAGTGAAGACACCGGACCCTACAATGAGCAGTTCTTC. Amino acid sequence: CASSEDTGPYNEQFF.

This clonotype was seen ten or more times. V usage is TRBV27 and J usage is TRBJ2-1; D ambiguous. V lost 8 bases to trimming and J lost 0 bases, with 5 bases between them. This CDR3 contains 12 residues. The germline V gene encodes CDR1 MNHEY and CDR2 SMNVEV (reference sequence). CDR3 loop: CASRRSYNEQFF. The CDR3 bases are TGTGCCAGCCGTCGCTCCTACAATGAGCAGTTCTTC.